Each of the 25 T cell receptor beta chains below was sequenced from the same sample in a study of T-cell reconstitution after alpha-beta-depleted transplantation in children. Unique molecular identifiers were used in preparing the TCRbeta library. TCRdb reprocessed the PCR reads via MiXCR and lists one record per CDR3 protein. Among 190,000 or so distinct CDR3 sequences listed, roughly 15% were seen once. The sample here was PBMCs from the stem cell graft donor, taken from the stem cell graft. These receptors all come from a human donor who donated a stem cell graft to a child with acute lymphoblastic leukemia.

This clonotype was seen many times. This chain connects TRBV20-1 to TRBJ2-7; D is perhaps TRBD2 (6 bases). This CDR3 contains 15 residues. The V end lost 4 bases, the J end lost 1 base, and 17 bases lay between the germline ends. Germline V gene data show CDR1 as DFQATT and CDR2 as SNEGSKA (reference sequence). As DNA, the CDR3 is TGCAGTGCTACCCCCGGGACTTATGCTTCCTACGAGCAGTACTTC. This codes for CSATPGTYASYEQYF.

This clonotype came up a few times. V and J are TRBV20-1 and TRBJ2-7; 8 nucleotides agree with TRBD2. Germline V lookup: CDR1 DFQATT, CDR2 SNEGSKA (reference sequence). The V gene end was trimmed by 4 bases and the J gene end by 4 bases; junction bases not matched to a gene: 12. This CDR3 is 15 amino acids long. Written as DNA, the CDR3 is TGCAGTGCTAAAAAACCGGGACTAGGTTCATACGAGCAGTACTTC. Translating gives CSAKKPGLGSYEQYF.

This clonotype was counted at least ten times. The chain employs TRBV11-2 and TRBJ2-4, with a tentative D call TRBD2 (5 bases). V gave up 5 bases and J gave up 11 bases, with 16 bases separating them. Per the germline V gene, CDR1 is SGHAT and CDR2 is FQNNGV. The CDR3 is made up of 13 amino acids. The CDR3 sequence: CASSPGSGKVQYF. CDR3 nucleotide sequence: TGTGCCAGCAGCCCTGGGTCGGGGAAGGTTCAGTACTTC. Supplemented by reference TRBV11-2 and TRBJ2-4, the full variable domain reads EAGVAQSPRYKIIEKRQSVAFWCNPISGHATLYWYQQILGQGPKLLIQFQNNGVVDDSQLPKDRFSAERLKGVDSTLKIQPAKLEDSAVYLCASSPGSGKVQYFGAGTRLSVL.

A remark on this clonotype: A much larger clone sits a single nucleotide away, making a read error possible. V usage is TRBV10-3 and J usage is TRBJ2-3; 8 bases map to TRBD1. V was pared by 7 bases and J by 8 bases, with 8 bases of the junction left unmatched. Germline lookup yields CDR1 ENHRY and CDR2 SYGVKD. CDR3 length equals 13 residues. In DNA form, the CDR3 reads TGTGCCATCACAGGGGGCTCATTGGGTACGCAGTATTTT. Protein product: CAITGGSLGTQYF.

The sample holds many counts of this clonotype. V and J are TRBV5-6 and TRBJ1-4; no reliable D call. The germline V gene has CDR1 SGHDT and CDR2 YYEEEE. The V end lost 2 bases, the J end lost 5 bases, and 10 bases lay between the germline ends. The CDR3 runs to 14 residues. The CDR3 DNA sequence: TGTGCCAGCAGCTTTGATTCTGAAAATGAAAAACTGTTTTTT. Protein sequence: CASSFDSENEKLFF.

V and J are TRBV5-4 and TRBJ1-1; D gene uncertain. V was cut by 1 base and J by 3 bases, with 10 bases left in between. The CDR3 loop spans 14 amino acids. CDR1 is SGHNT and CDR2 is YYREEE in the germline V gene (reference sequence). The CDR3 nucleotides are TGTGCCAGCAGCTTGACGCCGATTGACACTGAAGCTTTCTTT. Amino acid sequence: CASSLTPIDTEAFF.

This clonotype was observed a handful of times. V is TRBV20-1 and J is TRBJ2-1, with D maybe TRBD2 (6 bases). Germline loops: CDR1 DFQATT, CDR2 SNEGSKA (reference sequence). Trimming left V 4 bases short and J 4 bases short, with 14 bases between. The CDR3 spans 14 residues. The CDR3 DNA reads as TGCAGTGCTACCCCCGGGACTGGTTACAATGAGCAGTTCTTC. Translated: CSATPGTGYNEQFF.

This clonotype was counted many times. The chain couples TRBV7-9 to TRBJ2-7, with a weak D call TRBD2 (5 bases). Germline V CDR1 and CDR2: SEHNR, FQNEAQ (reference sequence). V lost 4 bases, J lost 7 bases, and 11 bases lay in between. The CDR3 length is 12 residues. The CDR3 loop reads CASSSPSGEQYF. The CDR3 DNA follows: TGTGCCAGCAGCTCGCCATCGGGGGAGCAGTACTTC.

There are many counts of this clonotype. The chain uses TRBV11-2 and TRBJ2-5, with D possibly being TRBD1 (5 bases). This CDR3 is built from 14 residues. V was shortened by 7 bases and J by 5 bases, with 17 bases between the two germline ends. Germline CDR1 and CDR2: SGHAT and FQNNGV. CDR3 DNA sequence: TGTGCCAGCAAAACCAGGGTAGATTTGGAGACCCAGTACTTC. Amino acid sequence: CASKTRVDLETQYF.

The table lists this clonotype with many counts. The rearrangement joins TRBV6-1 to TRBJ2-5, with D hard to call. This CDR3 spans 15 amino acids. Trimming removed 4 bases from V and 1 base from J, with 13 bases in between. Germline assignment: CDR1 MNHNS and CDR2 SASEGT. DNA for the CDR3: TGTGCCAGCAGTGGCCCAAGAACCTCCCAAGAGACCCAGTACTTC. It translates to CASSGPRTSQETQYF.

This clonotype has a count of ten or more. The chain links TRBV10-2 to TRBJ1-1; 7 nucleotides agree with TRBD1. CDR1 is WSHSY, CDR2 SAAADI, per germline. V lost 6 bases, J lost 7 bases, and 5 bases stayed unmatched. The CDR3 spans 12 residues. The CDR3 DNA reads as TGCGCCAGCAGGCAGGGGGATAGTGAAGCTTTCTTT. It encodes CASRQGDSEAFF.

Turning to this clonotype: A read error may be the cause here, since a much bigger clone is one base away. The J gene is TRBJ2-3, the V gene TRBV18; 8 nucleotides align to TRBD1. The CDR3 is 16 residues long. Looked up from germline, CDR1 is KGHSH and CDR2 is LQKENI. Here the CDR3 DNA reads TGTGCCGGCTCACCGGTGACAGGGGCATACACAGATACGCAGTATTTT. This encodes CAGSPVTGAYTDTQYF. The full variable domain, its missing parts supplied by reference TRBV18 and TRBJ2-3, is NAGVMQNPRHLVRRRGQEARLRCSPMKGHSHVYWYRQLPEEGLKFMVYLQKENIIDESGMPKERFSAEFPKEGPSILRIQQVVRGDSAAYFCAGSPVTGAYTDTQYFGPGTRLTVL.

For this clonotype: This may be a read error: a much more frequent sequence differs by one nucleotide. The gene calls are TRBV11-1 and TRBJ1-1; D call uncertain. This CDR3 is 11 amino acids long. The germline gives CDR1 SGHAT, CDR2 FQDESV (reference sequence). CDR3 DNA: TGTGCCAGCAGGGACCTTACTGAAGCTTACTTT. It encodes CASRDLTEAYF. The full variable domain, with the rest looked up from reference TRBV11-1 and TRBJ1-1, is EAEVAQSPRYKITEKSQAVAFWCDPISGHATLYWYRQILGQGPELLVQFQDESVVDDSQLPKDRFSAERLKGVDSTLKIQPAELGDSAMYLCASRDLTEAYFGQGTRLTVV.

There are many counts of this clonotype. The rearrangement uses TRBV7-9 and TRBJ2-3; TRBD1 agrees at 9 bases. There are 15 residues in the CDR3. Germline V lookup: CDR1 SEHNR, CDR2 FQNEAQ (reference sequence). J lost 3 bases, V lost 5 bases, and 6 bases had no gene match. This CDR3 is CASSPNRGRTDTQYF. CDR3 nucleotide sequence: TGTGCCAGCAGCCCTAACAGGGGGCGAACAGATACGCAGTATTTT.

The DNA of the CDR3 is TGCAGTGCTAGAGGGGCCCCTGGAGGTGGTCGAAAACTGTTTTTT. It translates to CSARGAPGGGRKLFF. This chain links TRBV20-1 with TRBJ1-4, with D unresolved. The ends were cut back, 1 base at V and 10 bases at J, with 19 bases in the middle. This CDR3 contains 15 residues. Germline assignment: CDR1 DFQATT and CDR2 SNEGSKA (reference sequence).

This clonotype appeared many times. The V gene is TRBV5-1, the J gene TRBJ1-6; maybe TRBD1 (5 bases). In germline, CDR1 is SGHRS, CDR2 YFSETQ. Trimming cost V 7 bases and J 7 bases, with 15 bases left between them. This CDR3 is 14 amino acids long. The CDR3 DNA follows: TGCGCCAGCTCCCAGGGAAGCGGAAATTCACCCCTCCACTTT. Amino acids: CASSQGSGNSPLHF.

This clonotype turned up a few times. V gene TRBV20-1 combines with J gene TRBJ1-4; 9 bases map to TRBD1. Germline CDR1 reads DFQATT; CDR2 reads SNEGSKA (reference sequence). With V trimmed by 3 bases and J by 8 bases, 7 bases remained unmatched. The CDR3 covers 14 residues. The CDR3 DNA sequence: TGCAGTGCTAGGTGGGGACAGGGACGAGAAAAACTGTTTTTT. It encodes CSARWGQGREKLFF.

This clonotype was observed at least ten times. The V gene is TRBV6-5, the J gene TRBJ1-2; 9 nucleotides align to TRBD1. This CDR3 contains 15 residues. The V and J ends lost 5 bases and 8 bases, in that order; junction bases with no gene match: 12. Looked up from germline, CDR1 is MNHEY and CDR2 is SVGAGI. The CDR3: CASSTPGTGSFGYTF. The CDR3 DNA is TGTGCCAGCAGTACCCCCGGGACAGGGAGTTTCGGCTACACCTTC.

In this sample, this clonotype turned up a few times. The gene calls are TRBV13 and TRBJ2-5; D perhaps matches TRBD1 (6 bases). Germline V gene data show CDR1 as PRHDT and CDR2 as FYEKMQ (reference sequence). The ends were cut back, 5 bases at V and 1 base at J, with 14 bases in the middle. The CDR3 spans 15 residues. As DNA, the CDR3 is TGTGCCAGCAGCGCCCTGACGGACAGCCAAGAGACCCAGTACTTC. Its translation is CASSALTDSQETQYF.

This clonotype has ten or more counts. The chain combines TRBV5-5 with TRBJ2-5; 14 bases are a match to TRBD2. J gave up 4 bases and V 3 bases, and 5 bases lay outside the gene matches. This CDR3 comprises 16 residues. Germline CDR1 SGHKS, CDR2 YYEKEE (reference sequence). The CDR3 nucleotides read TGTGCCAGCAGCTCTGGACTAGCGGGAGGACGAGAGACCCAGTACTTC. This encodes CASSSGLAGGRETQYF.

This clonotype has at least ten counts. The chain joins TRBV5-1 to TRBJ2-3; D uncertain. Trimming removed 0 bases at V and 0 bases at J, with 8 bases between. Germline V lookup: CDR1 SGHRS, CDR2 YFSETQ. This CDR3 has 15 amino acids. In DNA, the CDR3 is TGCGCCAGCAGCTTGGGGACCCTTAGCACAGATACGCAGTATTTT. Encoded protein: CASSLGTLSTDTQYF.

This clonotype was observed a few times. The gene calls are TRBV5-1 and TRBJ1-1, with a tentative D call TRBD1 (6 bases). From germline, CDR1 is SGHRS and CDR2 YFSETQ. V shed 5 bases and J shed 1 base, with 12 bases lying between them. CDR3 length equals 14 residues. CDR3 DNA sequence: TGCGCCAGCAGGGCAGGACAGCCGAACACTGAAGCTTTCTTT. Protein: CASRAGQPNTEAFF.

This clonotype appeared many times. The rearrangement links TRBV20-1 to TRBJ2-3; TRBD2 aligns across 10 bases. Germline V CDR1 and CDR2: DFQATT, SNEGSKA (reference sequence). The CDR3 has 13 residues. The V segment lost 6 bases and the J segment 13 bases; nucleotides outside the gene matches: 13. The CDR3 reads CSAAGLAGEGEYF. In DNA, the CDR3 is TGCAGTGCCGCGGGGCTAGCGGGAGAGGGGGAGTATTTT.

The rearrangement uses TRBV20-1 and TRBJ1-2, with D perhaps matching TRBD1 (5 bases). The CDR3 is made up of 13 amino acids. Germline loops: CDR1 DFQATT, CDR2 SNEGSKA (reference sequence). With 6 bases removed from V and 2 bases from J, the gap between germline ends came to 13 bases. The CDR3 bases are TGCAGTGCCGGGGACGGACCGAACTATGGCTACACCTTC. Amino acid sequence: CSAGDGPNYGYTF.

This clonotype turned up a few times. The V gene is TRBV20-1, the J gene TRBJ2-3; perhaps TRBD1 as D (6 bases). Trimming took off 6 bases at V and 6 bases at J, with 22 bases between the two ends. Germline lookup yields CDR1 DFQATT and CDR2 SNEGSKA (reference sequence). There are 15 residues in the CDR3. CDR3 bases: TGCAGTGCCCGTGGACAGCACGTCCCCCGGGATACGCAGTATTTT. This codes for CSARGQHVPRDTQYF.